The clone carrying this T cell receptor beta chain was counted at least ten times. As yet, its antigen is unknown. Amplification from RNA transcripts yielded the TCR beta CDR3 regions. The workflow started with a first-round RT-PCR run with HTBI primers and then moved on to a second-round multiplex PCR. Each CDR3 protein is one row after TCRdb ran MiXCR on the multiplex PCR reads. The sample lists some 350,000 distinct CDR3 sequences, approximately 17% occurring once. The sample comes from a study of Graves' ophthalmopathy and Graves' hyperthyroidism. Overall study findings and caveats: Sensitivity reached 70% to 71% and specificity approximately 72% when the model predicted ophthalmopathy progression.

This CDR3 has 14 residues. V trimming: 5 bases; J trimming: 6 bases; junction bases outside the gene matches: 13. Looked up from germline, CDR1 is DFQATT and CDR2 is SNEGSKA (reference sequence). Diagnostic conclusions were grounded in clinical symptoms, serum thyroxine, TRAb, thyroid ultrasound and orbital computed tomography. The rearrangement uses TRBV20-1 and TRBJ2-7; 7 nucleotides line up with TRBD2. This TCR was recovered from an adult woman with stable Graves' hyperthyroidism. The source material was peripheral blood. The CDR3 DNA sequence: TGCAGTGCTGGTTGGGGAGGGCCCTCGGGCGAGCAGTACTTC. Translated: CSAGWGGPSGEQYF.